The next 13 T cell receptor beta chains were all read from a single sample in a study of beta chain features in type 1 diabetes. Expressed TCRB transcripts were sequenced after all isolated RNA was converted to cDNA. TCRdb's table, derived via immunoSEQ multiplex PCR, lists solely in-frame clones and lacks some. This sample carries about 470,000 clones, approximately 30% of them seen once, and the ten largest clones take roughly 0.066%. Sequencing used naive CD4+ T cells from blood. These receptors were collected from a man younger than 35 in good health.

The CDR3 coding sequence is TGTGCCTGGGACAAACCACCGGAGTTTGAAGCTTTCTTT. Amino acids: CAWDKPPEFEAFF. The chain recombines TRBV30 with TRBJ1-1; no clear D gene. CDR1 is GTSNPN and CDR2 is SVGIG in the germline V gene (reference sequence). The ends were cut back, 5 bases at V and 7 bases at J, with 17 bases in the middle. There are 13 residues in the CDR3.

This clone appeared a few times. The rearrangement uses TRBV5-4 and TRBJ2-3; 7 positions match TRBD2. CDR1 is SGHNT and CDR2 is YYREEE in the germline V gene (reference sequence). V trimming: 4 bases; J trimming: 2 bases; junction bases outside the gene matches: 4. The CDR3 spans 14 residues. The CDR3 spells CASSLTSYTDTQYF. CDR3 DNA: TGTGCCAGCAGCCTGACTAGCTACACAGATACGCAGTATTTT.

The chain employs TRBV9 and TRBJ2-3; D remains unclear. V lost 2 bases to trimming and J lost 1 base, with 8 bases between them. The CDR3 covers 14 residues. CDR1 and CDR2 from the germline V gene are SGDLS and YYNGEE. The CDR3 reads CASSVGIRTDTQYF. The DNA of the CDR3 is TGTGCCAGCAGCGTTGGGATCCGCACAGATACGCAGTATTTT.

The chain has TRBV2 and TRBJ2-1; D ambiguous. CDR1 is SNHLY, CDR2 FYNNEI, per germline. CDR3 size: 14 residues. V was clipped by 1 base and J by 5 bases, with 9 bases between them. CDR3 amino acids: CASSEGNRHNEQFF. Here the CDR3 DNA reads TGTGCCAGCAGTGAAGGGAACCGGCACAATGAGCAGTTCTTC.

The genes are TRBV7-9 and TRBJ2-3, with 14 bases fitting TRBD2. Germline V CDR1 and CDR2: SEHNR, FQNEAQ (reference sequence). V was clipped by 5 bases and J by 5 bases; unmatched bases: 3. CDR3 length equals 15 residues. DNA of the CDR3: TGTGCCAGCAGCCCCGGACTAGCGGGAGGAGATACGCAGTATTTT. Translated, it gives CASSPGLAGGDTQYF.

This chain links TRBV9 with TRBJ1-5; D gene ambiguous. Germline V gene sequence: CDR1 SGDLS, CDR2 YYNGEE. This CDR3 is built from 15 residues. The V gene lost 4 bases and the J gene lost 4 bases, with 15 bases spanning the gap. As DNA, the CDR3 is TGTGCCAGCAGCTCGACGACTGGAGGAAATCAGCCCCAGCATTTT. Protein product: CASSSTTGGNQPQHF.

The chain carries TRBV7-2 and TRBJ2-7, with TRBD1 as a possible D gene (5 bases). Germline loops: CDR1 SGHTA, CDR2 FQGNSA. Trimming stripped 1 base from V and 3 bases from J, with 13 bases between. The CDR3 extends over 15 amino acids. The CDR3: CASSLEYSRVYEQYF. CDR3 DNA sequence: TGTGCCAGCAGCTTAGAGTACAGCAGGGTCTACGAGCAGTACTTC.

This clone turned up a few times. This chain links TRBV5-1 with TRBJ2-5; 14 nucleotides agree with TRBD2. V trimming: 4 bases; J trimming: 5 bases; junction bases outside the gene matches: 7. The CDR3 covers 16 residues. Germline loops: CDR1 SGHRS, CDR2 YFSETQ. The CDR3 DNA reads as TGCGCCAGCAGCGGCGGGACTAGCGGGAGTTTGGAGACCCAGTACTTC. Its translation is CASSGGTSGSLETQYF.

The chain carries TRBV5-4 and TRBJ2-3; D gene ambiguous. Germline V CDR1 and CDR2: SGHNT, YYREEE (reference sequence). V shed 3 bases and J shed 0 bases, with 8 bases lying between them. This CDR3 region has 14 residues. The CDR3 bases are TGTGCCAGCAGCTCTCGGGTCAGCACAGATACGCAGTATTTT. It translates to CASSSRVSTDTQYF.

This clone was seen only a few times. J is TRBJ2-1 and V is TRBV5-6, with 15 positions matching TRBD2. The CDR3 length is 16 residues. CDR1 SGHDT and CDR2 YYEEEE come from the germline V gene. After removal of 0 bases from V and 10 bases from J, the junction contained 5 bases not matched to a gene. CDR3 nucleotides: TGTGCCAGCAGCTTGGGACCGGGACTAGCGGGAGGAGAGCAGTTCTTC. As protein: CASSLGPGLAGGEQFF.

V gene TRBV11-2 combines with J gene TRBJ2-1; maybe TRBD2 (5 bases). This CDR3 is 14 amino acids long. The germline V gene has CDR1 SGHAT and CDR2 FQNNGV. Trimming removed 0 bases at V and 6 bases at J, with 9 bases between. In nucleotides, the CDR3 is TGTGCCAGCAGCTTAGATAGCGTTCCCAATGAGCAGTTCTTC. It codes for CASSLDSVPNEQFF.

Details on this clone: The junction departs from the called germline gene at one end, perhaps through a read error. In DNA form, the CDR3 reads TGTGCCAGCAGGTTGGCCCCCCACGCGAGCTCCTACGAGCAGTACTTC. Encoded protein: CASRLAPHASSYEQYF. The chain recombines TRBV5-4 with TRBJ2-7; D is uncertain. The CDR3 length is 16 residues. Germline lookup yields CDR1 SGHNT and CDR2 YYREEE (reference sequence).

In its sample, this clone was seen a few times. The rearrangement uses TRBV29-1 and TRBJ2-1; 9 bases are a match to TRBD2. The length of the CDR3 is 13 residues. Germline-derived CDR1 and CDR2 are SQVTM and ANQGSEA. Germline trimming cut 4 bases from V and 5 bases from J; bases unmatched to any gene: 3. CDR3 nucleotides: TGCAGCGTTGTAGCGGGAGCCCACAATGAGCAGTTCTTC. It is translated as CSVVAGAHNEQFF.